This TCR beta chain originates from a study of post-analysis software for immune sequencing data. This clonotype appeared a few times. The antigen remains undetermined. Each TCR beta cDNA library carried unique molecular identifiers. Starting from about 0.98 to 11 million T cells, the study yielded approximately 500,000 cDNA molecules. Each CDR3 protein gets one entry after TCRdb re-called the PCR reads with MiXCR. The table records 350,000 to 450,000 distinct CDR3 sequences, approximately 37% of them present only once. Looked up from germline, CDR1 is DFQATT and CDR2 is SNEGSKA (reference sequence). The J segment lost 2 bases and the V segment lost 1 base, leaving 4 bases of the junction unmatched. The CDR3 runs to 15 residues. Study observations and caveats: People with multiple sclerosis had a significantly lower normalized Chao1 diversity than controls did. By F measure, samples from a shared preparation batch strongly co-clustered. Patients used about five TRBV segments, including TRBV5-6, TRBV5-1 and TRBV20-1, more often than controls.

The sequencing sample was made of blood. This sequence was found in a girl aged 2 to 10 with multiple sclerosis. V is TRBV20-1 and J is TRBJ2-4, with 8 bases identical to TRBD1. The CDR3 reads CSARGDRYTKNIQYF. CDR3 in DNA: TGCAGTGCTAGAGGGGACAGGTACACCAAAAACATTCAGTACTTC.